The 16 T cell receptor beta chains in this list originate from one sample, sequenced in a study of metastatic and nonmetastatic thyroid tumors. Until they underwent thyroid surgery, no patient had received any treatment. TCRdb called clones again from the PCR reads with MiXCR. The profile shows 30,000 to 40,000 clones, roughly a sixth of them singletons. Input material: blood. The receptors derive from a male donor with papillary thyroid cancer or a benign thyroid nodule (not recorded which). Some clones in this sample may be carry-over from other donors' samples.

This clone was picked up many times. At one boundary the junction diverges from the germline segment, which might be a read error. The chain joins TRBV5-5 to TRBJ1-2; 9 bases are shared with TRBD1. Germline V gene lookup returns CDR1 SGHKS and CDR2 YYEKEE (reference sequence). The CDR3 contains 12 residues. The CDR3 loop reads CASSPGQGFPYF. The CDR3 DNA reads TGTGCCAGCAGCCCGGGACAGGGATTCCCGTATTTC.

About this clone: A read error is possible here, since a much larger clone lies one base away. The chain combines TRBV11-1 with TRBJ1-1; D possibly corresponds to TRBD1 (5 bases). The germline V and J ends were trimmed by 4 bases and 1 base, with 16 bases remaining between them. Germline-derived CDR1 and CDR2 are SGHAT and FQDESV (reference sequence). The CDR3 has 16 residues. The CDR3 loop reads CASSSPPTVPNTEAFF. CDR3 in DNA: TGTGCCAGCAGCTCCCCCCCGACAGTGCCGAACACTGAAGCTTTCTTT.

This clone was seen many times. This chain uses TRBV28 with TRBJ1-2; the match to TRBD1 covers 7 bases. Trimming cost V 4 bases and J 4 bases; bases outside gene matches: 9. The germline V gene encodes CDR1 MDHEN and CDR2 SYDVKM. The CDR3 loop spans 15 amino acids. CDR3 DNA: TGTGCCAGCAGTTCCGCCGTAGGGGGCGTCTATGGCTACACCTTC. Its protein product is CASSSAVGGVYGYTF.

This clone was recorded at least ten times. V gene TRBV5-1 combines with J gene TRBJ1-4, with no clear D. V was pared by 5 bases and J by 5 bases, with 13 bases between. The CDR3 covers 14 residues. CDR1 and CDR2 from the germline V gene are SGHRS and YFSETQ. In DNA form, the CDR3 reads TGCGCCAGCAGGCAAGGCGGAGGGAATGAAAAACTGTTTTTT. Residues: CASRQGGGNEKLFF.

This clone was detected many times. The chain employs TRBV3-1 and TRBJ2-7; D remains ambiguous. This CDR3 region has 13 residues. Germline lookup yields CDR1 LGHDT and CDR2 YNNKEL (reference sequence). Trimming took off 0 bases at V and 3 bases at J, with 6 bases between the two ends. CDR3 in amino acids: CASSQDPRYEQYF. CDR3 DNA sequence: TGTGCCAGCAGCCAAGATCCCCGCTACGAGCAGTACTTC.

This clone has a count of ten or more. CDR3 sequence: CASSLEPGIGSPLHF. The CDR3 DNA reads TGCGCCAGCAGCTTGGAACCGGGAATAGGTTCACCCCTCCACTTT. The chain uses TRBV5-1 and TRBJ1-6, with D hard to call. V was cut by 0 bases and J by 9 bases, with 13 bases left in between. CDR1 and CDR2 (germline): SGHRS, YFSETQ. The CDR3 runs 15 residues.

This clone occurred many times. The V and J genes are TRBV20-1 and TRBJ1-5, with D perhaps matching TRBD1 (5 bases). Germline lookup yields CDR1 DFQATT and CDR2 SNEGSKA (reference sequence). V was cut by 6 bases and J by 0 bases, with 15 bases left in between. There are 15 residues in the CDR3. Here the CDR3 reads CSAETTDYSNQPQHF. The CDR3 nucleotides read TGCAGTGCGGAAACGACAGATTATAGCAATCAGCCCCAGCATTTT.

V and J are TRBV6-1 and TRBJ2-1; D not certain. Trimming stripped 2 bases from V and 6 bases from J, with 5 bases between. From germline, CDR1 is MNHNS and CDR2 SASEGT. The CDR3 is 12 residues long. The CDR3 nucleotides read TGTGCCAGCAGTGAAATTAGCAATGAGCAGTTCTTC. This encodes CASSEISNEQFF.

By proportion, this clone is medium-sized. The chain combines TRBV6-1 with TRBJ2-7; 7 bases match TRBD1. Germline values: CDR1 MNHNS, CDR2 SASEGT. This CDR3 has 12 residues. The trim removed 8 bases at V and 6 bases at J, leaving 7 bases unmatched. Here the CDR3 DNA reads TGTGCCAGCCGGGACAGAGGTATCGAGCAGTACTTC. Protein sequence: CASRDRGIEQYF.

This clone was detected many times. The rearrangement joins TRBV7-6 to TRBJ2-5; 8 nucleotides match TRBD2. Germline V gene lookup returns CDR1 SGHVS and CDR2 FNYEAQ. The CDR3 covers 15 residues. V lost 2 bases and J lost 5; bases outside the gene matches: 7. This CDR3 reads CASSLTGGAGETQYF. The CDR3 DNA is TGTGCCAGCAGCTTAACCGGGGGGGCCGGGGAGACCCAGTACTTC.

This clone was picked up many times. The rearrangement links TRBV12-3 or TRBV12-4 to TRBJ2-7; D not certain. CDR3 length equals 12 residues. V was cut by 6 bases and J by 7 bases, with 13 bases left in between. The CDR3 nucleotides are TGTGCCAGCAGAACTAACGGTCGGGAGCAGTACTTC. It yields the protein CASRTNGREQYF.

This clone came up many times. This chain joins TRBV5-5 and TRBJ2-7, with D possibly TRBD1 on 6 matching bases. Germline V gene data show CDR1 as SGHKS and CDR2 as YYEKEE (reference sequence). Trimming removed 0 bases at V and 4 bases at J, with 17 bases between. The CDR3 sequence is 16 residues long. The CDR3 DNA is TGTGCCAGCAGCTTGGCGTGGGGGCCAGGGGCATACGAGCAGTACTTC. Protein sequence: CASSLAWGPGAYEQYF. The full variable domain, in which reference TRBV5-5 and TRBJ2-7 provide the parts outside the CDR3, is DAGVTQSPTHLIKTRGQQVTLRCSPISGHKSVSWYQQVLGQGPQFIFQYYEKEERGRGNFPDRFSARQFPNYSSELNVNALLLGDSALYLCASSLAWGPGAYEQYFGPGTRLTVT.

This clone was observed at least ten times. V gene TRBV2 combines with J gene TRBJ2-7; D uncertain. The CDR3 extends over 13 amino acids. Germline values: CDR1 SNHLY, CDR2 FYNNEI. V was shortened by 6 bases and J by 5 bases, with 14 bases between the two germline ends. For the CDR3, the DNA is TGTGCCAGCAGCTCGGCAGTCGTCAACGAGCAGTACTTC. The encoded protein is CASSSAVVNEQYF.

The rearrangement joins TRBV4-2 to TRBJ1-2; D uncertain. Trimming took 0 bases from V and 7 from J, leaving 18 bases between them. Germline loops: CDR1 LGHNA, CDR2 YNFKEQ. The CDR3 sequence is 16 residues long. CDR3 in DNA: TGTGCCAGCAGCCAAGAGGCGGGCAGTGGAGCGGGTGGCTACACCTTC. Its translation is CASSQEAGSGAGGYTF.

This clone came up many times. The V call is TRBV12-3 or TRBV12-4, the J call TRBJ2-1, with 9 bases fitting TRBD2. Germline trimming cut 1 base from V and 3 bases from J; bases unmatched to any gene: 7. This CDR3 spans 17 amino acids. CDR3 in DNA: TGTGCCAGCAGTTTAGTTATAGAACTAGCGGGCTACAATGAGCAGTTCTTC. Its protein is CASSLVIELAGYNEQFF.

In this sample, this clone turned up many times. Mismatch with germline at one junction end may stem from a read error. The chain links TRBV7-7 to TRBJ2-5; 8 nucleotides line up with TRBD1. Germline V gives CDR1 SSHAT, CDR2 FNYEAQ (reference sequence). The CDR3 is 15 residues long. CDR3 DNA sequence: TGTGCTAGCAGCTTCCAGACAGGGGCTCAAGAGACCCAGTACTTC. As protein: CASSFQTGAQETQYF.